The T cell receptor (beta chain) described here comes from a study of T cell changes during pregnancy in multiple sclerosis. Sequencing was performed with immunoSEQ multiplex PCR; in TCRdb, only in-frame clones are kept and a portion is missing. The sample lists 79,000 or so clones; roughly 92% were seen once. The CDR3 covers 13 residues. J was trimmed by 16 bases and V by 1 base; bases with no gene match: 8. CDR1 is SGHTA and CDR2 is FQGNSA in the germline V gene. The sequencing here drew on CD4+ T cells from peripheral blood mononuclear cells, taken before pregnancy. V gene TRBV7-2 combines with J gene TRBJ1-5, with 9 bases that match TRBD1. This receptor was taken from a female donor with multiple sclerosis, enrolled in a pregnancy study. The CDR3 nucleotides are TGTGCCAGCAGCTTAGAAGCCCGGGACAGGGAACATTTT. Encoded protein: CASSLEARDREHF.